This TCR beta chain was recovered during a study of shared clonotypes between healthy human individuals. Concerning this clone: Its antigen is not identified.

Broader study findings: Sequencing of the sorted subsets was shown by rarefaction to be incomplete despite large depth. Read depth was anticipated to influence clonotype sharing among donors.

Measured with immunoSEQ multiplex PCR; TCRdb has only the in-frame clones, and not every one. The data contain 2 million or so clones, about 95% of them seen just once; the ten biggest clones take up 1.1%. The naive CD8 population came from CD45RO-negative cells selected for CCR7, without terminally differentiated effector memory CD45RA+ cells. The donors were adults (healthy and HIV-negative) with no recent acute infections or vaccinations. The sequence was collected from a young man in good health. The sequenced sample was naive CD8+ T cells sorted from blood.

CDR3 DNA: TGTGCCAGCAGCTCTAGCGGGGGGGCCTACAATGAGCAGTTCTTC. Translated: CASSSSGGAYNEQFF. The chain couples TRBV4-2 to TRBJ2-1; 12 nucleotides align to TRBD2. The CDR3 length is 15 residues. In germline, CDR1 is LGHNA, CDR2 YNFKEQ. J was trimmed by 2 bases and V by 5 bases; bases with no gene match: 1.